The source of this TCR beta chain is a study of vaccination effects on CD4 cells after COVID-19. Sequencing was preceded by expansion of antigen-specific CD4+ T cells with viral peptide pools in the ViraFEST assay. Isolating CD4+ T cells followed more than 9 days of culture. Negative nucleocapsid antibody tests before and after vaccination confirmed no previous SARS-CoV-2 infection. As concerns this clone: Its antigen is not known.

Produced via immunoSEQ multiplex PCR; TCRdb's table is partial and in-frame only. The sample has tens of thousands of clones; about four fifths are singletons. Study-wide points: There were few convalescent patients in the study and no early post-infection timepoints.

This sequence originates from a human donor who received a COVID-19 vaccine. The material sequenced was CD4+ T cells from PBMCs cultured with HCoV-NL63 spike peptides, taken before COVID-19 vaccination.

The CDR3 is CASSQSFETQYF. CDR3 nucleotides: TGTGCCAGCAGCCAAAGTTTTGAGACCCAGTACTTC. The V gene is TRBV4-2, the J gene TRBJ2-5; D is unclear. From germline, CDR1 is LGHNA and CDR2 YNFKEQ. V shed 2 bases and J shed 5 bases, with 6 bases lying between them. The CDR3 runs to 12 residues.